Sequencing of this TCR beta chain was carried out in a study of blood T cell repertoires in COVID-19 (dated by TCRdb to 2019 to 2021). A note on the overall study: Samples covering the acute and convalescent phases of COVID-19 were provided by collaborators in the United States, Italy and Spain. The prospective study material was composed of cDNA or gDNA derived from T cells, B-cell-depleted T cells, or PBMCs. Deeply sampled blood TCRbeta repertoires from subjects exposed to, actively infected with, or recovered from COVID-19 were included in the dataset. A freely available public database, intended as a resource for researchers studying the immune response to SARS-CoV-2, is where the repertoires were released. The samples were drawn from the first 160 participants of the ongoing ImmuneRACE study and from 950 to 1,500 subjects provided by 6 global collaborators. A de-identified subject ID, COVID-19 status, age in years and sex were almost always included in the sample metadata. Where available, HLA class I and class II types were taken from metadata supplied by the sample provider and were not determined by assay-based typing.

Trimming leaves V shorter by 0 bases and J shorter by 5 bases, with the junction holding 8 bases beyond the gene matches. As encoded in the germline V gene, CDR1 is LGHNA while CDR2 is YSLEER. From its cysteine to its phenylalanine, the CDR3 spans 19 amino acids. The DNA shown is the 57-base CDR3, in frame from base 1. Each collaborating institution followed its own protocols to collect whole blood in K2EDTA tubes. Collaborator samples were shipped for TCRbeta analysis as frozen whole blood, isolated PBMCs, or DNA extracted from either sample type. On this clone: It has no known antigen specificity. No base quality information exists; no much larger clone differs at one position.

The immunoSEQ Assay, a bias-controlled multiplex PCR, was used to amplify TCRbeta CDR3 regions from genomic DNA. The published analysis was carried out like this. The number of nucleated cells in each sample was estimated by amplification of reference gene primers within the assay. Sequence reads were collapsed and filtered to measure the absolute abundance of every unique TCRbeta CDR3 rearrangement. For each sample, productive Simpson clonality was calculated as the square root of Simpson's diversity index over productive rearrangements. TCRdb's version of the immuneACCESS table is confined to in-frame rearrangements and falls short of the full clone set. An unresolved V gene accounts for under half of the shortfall where checked; the remainder is of unknown origin. V and J calls and clone size are as listed in that table; D and trimming were resolved from the DNA. Across this sample there are about 66,000 clones, with 70% to 85% seen only once. In total, the top ten clones hold around 6.3% of the sample.

The paper as a whole reports these results and caveats: The amount of clinical and demographic metadata varied by source and participant and was provided uncurated.

The chain is assembled from TRBV4-3 and TRBJ2-2; 14 nucleotides in the junction match TRBD2. This TCR derives from a man aged 55 to 69 with acute or convalescent COVID-19. Sequenced input: peripheral blood. CDR3 sequence: CASSQDLGTSGGWTGELFF. Read as DNA, the sequence is TGCGCCAGCAGCCAAGATTTGGGGACTAGCGGGGGATGGACCGGGGAGCTGTTTTTT.